The 23 T cell receptor beta chains reported below all come from one sample, sequenced in a study of blood T cell repertoires in COVID-19. Clones were sequenced by immunoSEQ multiplex PCR, and TCRdb holds only the in-frame ones, with some missing. Among roughly 200,000 clones listed, 65% to 90% were seen once. Input material: peripheral blood. The receptors were sampled from a human donor in a cohort sampled during active COVID-19.

This clone has a handful of counts. The chain carries TRBV19 and TRBJ1-4; 9 nucleotides agree with TRBD1. Germline trimming cut 10 bases from V and 8 bases from J; bases unmatched to any gene: 8. Germline CDR1 and CDR2: LNHDA and SQIVND (reference sequence). The CDR3 is made up of 13 amino acids. The CDR3 is CATSWDRDEKLFF. The CDR3 bases are TGTGCCACCTCCTGGGACAGGGACGAAAAACTGTTTTTT.

This clone is a singleton in its sample. The V and J genes are TRBV24-1 and TRBJ2-1, with 11 bases lining up with TRBD1. The CDR3 is 16 residues long. The V gene end was trimmed by 3 bases and the J gene end by 8 bases; junction bases not matched to a gene: 8. Germline-derived CDR1 and CDR2 are KGHDR and SFDVKD. Here the CDR3 DNA reads TGTGCCACCAGTGATAGAGGGACAGGGGGACAGGATGAGCAGTTCTTC. Amino acid sequence: CATSDRGTGGQDEQFF.

CDR3 sequence (DNA): TGCGCCAGCAGCTTGGACTCTGGGGCCGCCGTCCTGACTTTC. Its protein is CASSLDSGAAVLTF. The chain carries TRBV5-1 and TRBJ2-6, with a weak D call TRBD1 (5 bases). CDR1 and CDR2 (germline): SGHRS, YFSETQ. CDR3 length: 14 residues. With 0 bases removed from V and 12 bases from J, the gap between germline ends came to 13 bases.

This chain uses TRBV18 with TRBJ2-5, with D possibly matching TRBD2 (5 bases). V lost 3 bases, J lost 2 bases, and 10 bases lay in between. Germline V lookup: CDR1 KGHSH, CDR2 LQKENI. This CDR3 spans 14 amino acids. The chain's CDR3 is CASSPGASQETQYF. The CDR3 DNA sequence: TGTGCCAGCTCACCGGGAGCTTCTCAAGAGACCCAGTACTTC.

In regard to this clone: At one of its ends the junction is not consistent with the germline gene, which may arise from a read error. The J gene is TRBJ2-7, the V gene TRBV24-1, with a tentative D call TRBD2 (5 bases). Germline values: CDR1 KGHDR, CDR2 SFDVKD. The CDR3 is 15 residues long. CDR3 sequence (DNA): TGTGCCTCCAGAAGTGGGCTAGCAGCCCGGTACGAGCAGTACTTC. It codes for CASRSGLAARYEQYF.

The chain joins TRBV27 to TRBJ2-6; 9 bases are shared with TRBD1. The germline V gene encodes CDR1 MNHEY and CDR2 SMNVEV (reference sequence). CDR3 size: 17 residues. V trimming: 8 bases; J trimming: 1 base; junction bases outside the gene matches: 9. The CDR3 loop reads CASARGTGISGANVLTF. The CDR3 region has the DNA TGTGCCAGCGCCCGGGGGACAGGGATATCTGGGGCCAACGTCCTGACTTTC.

The rearrangement links TRBV6-2 or TRBV6-3 to TRBJ2-1; D ambiguous. V was clipped by 2 bases and J by 9 bases, with 14 bases between them. The CDR3 totals 14 residues. CDR1 and CDR2 from the germline V gene are MNHEY and SVGEGT. CDR3 amino acids: CASSYGVLRGEQFF. As DNA, the CDR3 is TGTGCCAGCAGTTACGGCGTACTTCGAGGTGAGCAGTTCTTC.

The chain combines TRBV28 with TRBJ2-1; 13 nucleotides match TRBD2. The length of the CDR3 is 16 residues. Germline-derived CDR1 and CDR2 are MDHEN and SYDVKM. J lost 5 bases, V lost 3 bases, and 4 bases had no gene match. The CDR3 spells CASSLLLAGGDNEQFF. CDR3 nucleotide sequence: TGTGCCAGCAGTTTGTTACTAGCGGGAGGGGACAATGAGCAGTTCTTC.

V and J are TRBV10-3 and TRBJ2-5, with 8 bases identical to TRBD2. V shed 0 bases, J shed 5 bases, and the junction held 5 bases outside the gene matches. CDR1 and CDR2 from the germline V gene are ENHRY and SYGVKD. This CDR3 comprises 15 residues. CDR3 region: CAISESIAGFETQYF. DNA of the CDR3: TGTGCCATCAGTGAGTCGATAGCGGGGTTTGAGACCCAGTACTTC.

This chain connects TRBV6-2 or TRBV6-3 to TRBJ1-1, with D maybe TRBD1 (6 bases). This CDR3 spans 15 amino acids. Per the germline V gene, CDR1 is MNHEY and CDR2 is SVGEGT. V lost 2 bases, J lost 5 bases, and 15 bases lay in between. The CDR3 spells CASSYGRGFRTEAFF. CDR3 DNA sequence: TGTGCCAGCAGTTACGGCAGGGGCTTCCGAACTGAAGCTTTCTTT.

The chain couples TRBV7-9 to TRBJ1-2; TRBD1 aligns across 12 bases. With V trimmed by 5 bases and J by 2 bases, 12 bases remained unmatched. The germline V gene encodes CDR1 SEHNR and CDR2 FQNEAQ (reference sequence). The CDR3 is 18 residues long. The CDR3 DNA sequence: TGTGCCAGCAGCCCCCGGGACAGGGGGCTCCAAGGCAACTATGGCTACACCTTC. This translates into CASSPRDRGLQGNYGYTF.

The chain couples TRBV13 to TRBJ2-7, with D possibly matching TRBD2 (6 bases). V was cut by 0 bases and J by 0 bases, with 15 bases left in between. Germline loops: CDR1 PRHDT, CDR2 FYEKMQ (reference sequence). The length of the CDR3 is 17 residues. CDR3 in DNA: TGTGCCAGCAGCTTAGGCCTTAGGGGAGGTCTCTCCTACGAGCAGTACTTC. It yields the protein CASSLGLRGGLSYEQYF.

V usage is TRBV7-2 and J usage is TRBJ2-7; D is unresolved. Germline-derived CDR1 and CDR2 are SGHTA and FQGNSA. V lost 2 bases and J lost 0, with 11 bases in between. CDR3 length: 15 residues. DNA of the CDR3: TGTGCCAGCAGCTTACTTTGGGCGAGCTCCTACGAGCAGTACTTC. Amino acid sequence: CASSLLWASSYEQYF. Combining the CDR3 with reference TRBV7-2 and TRBJ2-7 gives the whole variable domain GAGVSQSPSNKVTEKGKDVELRCDPISGHTALYWYRQSLGQGLEFLIYFQGNSAPDKSGLPSDRFSAERTGGSVSTLTIQRTQQEDSAVYLCASSLLWASSYEQYFGPGTRLTVT.

V gene TRBV27 combines with J gene TRBJ1-5, with D perhaps TRBD1 (5 bases). This CDR3 is 15 amino acids long. Germline V gene data show CDR1 as MNHEY and CDR2 as SMNVEV (reference sequence). Between the trimmed V and J ends, which lost 6 bases and 7 bases, there was a span of 19 bases. The CDR3 region is CASRLTAGVGQPQHF. The CDR3 DNA sequence: TGTGCCAGCAGGCTTACTGCGGGGGTAGGGCAGCCCCAGCATTTT.

The CDR3 protein is CASSVTRSGNTIYF. The CDR3 coding sequence is TGTGCCAGCAGCGTAACGCGCTCTGGAAACACCATATATTTT. The chain couples TRBV9 to TRBJ1-3; D uncertain. Germline CDR1 reads SGDLS; CDR2 reads YYNGEE. V lost 1 base and J lost 0, with 5 bases in between. CDR3 length equals 14 residues.

This chain uses TRBV6-5 with TRBJ2-1; D ambiguous. V was cut by 0 bases and J by 6 bases, with 9 bases left in between. The CDR3 covers 14 residues. Per the germline V gene, CDR1 is MNHEY and CDR2 is SVGAGI. The CDR3 sequence: CASSYSRAPNEQFF. CDR3 nucleotide sequence: TGTGCCAGCAGTTACTCGAGAGCTCCCAATGAGCAGTTCTTC.

The CDR3 nucleotides are TGCAGCGTTGAAGACCGACTAGCGGGAGTGGGTGAGCAGTTCTTC. Translated, it gives CSVEDRLAGVGEQFF. The genes are TRBV29-1 and TRBJ2-1; TRBD2 matches 12 bases. This CDR3 has 15 amino acids. Germline CDR1 and CDR2: SQVTM and ANQGSEA. The J segment lost 9 bases and the V segment lost 0 bases, leaving 6 bases of the junction unmatched.

CDR3 bases: TGTGCCAGCGGAATCGGGACTAGCGGCCCCTACGAGCAGTACTTC. Translation: CASGIGTSGPYEQYF. This chain uses TRBV5-4 with TRBJ2-7, with 11 positions matching TRBD2. The germline V gene has CDR1 SGHNT and CDR2 YYREEE (reference sequence). Trimming cost V 7 bases and J 2 bases; bases outside gene matches: 8. The CDR3 is made up of 15 amino acids.

The rearrangement uses TRBV7-6 and TRBJ2-7, with 9 bases that match TRBD1. CDR1 is SGHVS and CDR2 is FNYEAQ in the germline V gene. CDR3 length: 15 amino acids. Trimming at V came to 5 bases and at J to 7 bases, leaving 12 bases not matched to a gene. The CDR3 is CASSPRAGTGIEQYF. The CDR3 DNA sequence: TGTGCCAGCAGCCCGAGAGCCGGGACAGGGATTGAGCAGTACTTC.

This chain links TRBV29-1 with TRBJ1-4, with 8 bases lining up with TRBD1. The CDR3 is 13 residues long. Trimming removed 7 bases from V and 7 bases from J; junction bases left unmatched: 8. Per the germline V gene, CDR1 is SQVTM and CDR2 is ANQGSEA. CDR3 nucleotides: TGCAGCGCTACCGGACAGGGAGGTGAAAAACTGTTTTTT. Its translation is CSATGQGGEKLFF.

The chain couples TRBV6-5 to TRBJ2-7, with 14 bases lining up with TRBD2. Germline loops: CDR1 MNHEY, CDR2 SVGAGI. Unmatched junction bases numbered 12, after V lost 10 bases and J lost 7 bases. The length of the CDR3 is 15 residues. The CDR3 sequence is CATYPGLAGVGEQYF. The CDR3 nucleotides are TGTGCCACCTATCCGGGACTAGCGGGAGTGGGTGAGCAGTACTTC.

This rearrangement joins TRBV28 to TRBJ1-1; TRBD1 aligns across 7 bases. Looked up from germline, CDR1 is MDHEN and CDR2 is SYDVKM. V gave up 5 bases and J gave up 0 bases; unmatched junction bases: 3. The CDR3 extends over 14 amino acids. The CDR3 loop reads CASSHRGVNTEAFF. The CDR3 nucleotides read TGTGCCAGCAGTCACAGGGGCGTGAACACTGAAGCTTTCTTT.

The chain is built from TRBV2 and TRBJ1-1; the D gene is possibly TRBD1 (6 bases). Germline V gene sequence: CDR1 SNHLY, CDR2 FYNNEI. The CDR3 is 13 residues long. The germline V and J ends were trimmed by 5 bases and 4 bases, with 11 bases remaining between them. Here the CDR3 reads CASSPDSFTEAFF. The DNA of the CDR3 is TGTGCCAGCAGTCCGGACAGCTTCACTGAAGCTTTCTTT.